A single sample gave rise to the 27 T cell receptor beta chains below, sequenced in a study of CD8 T cells in Susac syndrome. Roughly 0.45 to 1 ug RNA was reverse transcribed with random hexamers. TCRdb called the immunoSEQ multiplex PCR reads again in MiXCR, with one record for every CDR3 protein. The sample has around 160,000 distinct CDR3 sequences; around 94% are singletons. Specimen: CD4+ T cells from PBMCs. The receptors derive from a human donor in good health.

The chain employs TRBV20-1 and TRBJ2-1, with D perhaps being TRBD1 or TRBD2 (5 bases each). Germline assignment: CDR1 DFQATT and CDR2 SNEGSKA (reference sequence). This CDR3 is built from 13 residues. The CDR3 loop reads CRASRGADNEQFF. Written as DNA, the CDR3 is TGCAGGGCCTCTAGGGGAGCGGACAATGAGCAGTTCTTC.

The chain couples TRBV30 to TRBJ2-3; a possible D gene is TRBD1 (6 bases). Trimming stripped 2 bases from V and 2 bases from J, with 8 bases between. This CDR3 comprises 13 residues. CDR1 is GTSNPN, CDR2 SVGIG, per germline (reference sequence). Written as DNA, the CDR3 is TGTGCCTGGAGTCAGGGGCACACAGATACGCAGTATTTT. Translating gives CAWSQGHTDTQYF.

The chain links TRBV5-1 to TRBJ2-2, with TRBD1 identical over 9 bases. V was clipped by 5 bases and J by 0 bases; unmatched bases: 5. Germline CDR1 reads SGHRS; CDR2 reads YFSETQ. The CDR3 has 16 residues. CDR3 residues: CASSEQGAANTGELFF. CDR3 DNA: TGCGCCAGCAGTGAACAGGGGGCCGCGAACACCGGGGAGCTGTTTTTT.

The chain has TRBV2 and TRBJ2-7, with D maybe TRBD2 (7 bases). The ends were cut back, 6 bases at V and 5 bases at J, with 14 bases in the middle. Germline V gene sequence: CDR1 SNHLY, CDR2 FYNNEI. The CDR3 consists of 13 residues. This CDR3 reads CASSGGTTHEQYF. Here the CDR3 DNA reads TGTGCCAGCAGCGGGGGGACAACCCACGAGCAGTACTTC.

This chain links TRBV2 with TRBJ1-2; 7 positions agree with TRBD1. V dropped 10 bases and J dropped 8; count of bases not matched to a gene: 13. Germline V gene lookup returns CDR1 SNHLY and CDR2 FYNNEI. This CDR3 is built from 13 residues. The CDR3 DNA sequence: TGTGCCATTAGACAGGGACCCTTCTCGGGCTACACCTTC. Translating it yields CAIRQGPFSGYTF.

The chain couples TRBV4-2 to TRBJ2-3; the D gene is possibly TRBD2 (5 bases). The CDR3 contains 16 residues. V lost 1 base to trimming and J lost 2 bases, with 13 bases between them. CDR1 and CDR2 from the germline V gene are LGHNA and YNFKEQ. The DNA for the CDR3 is TGTGCCAGCAGCCAAGGAGGACGCGGGTACACAGATACGCAGTATTTT. This gives the protein CASSQGGRGYTDTQYF.

The chain uses TRBV27 and TRBJ2-2; tentatively, D is TRBD2 (5 bases). Germline CDR1 reads MNHEY; CDR2 reads SMNVEV (reference sequence). The CDR3 totals 14 residues. V was shortened by 2 bases and J by 7 bases, with 11 bases between the two germline ends. The CDR3 nucleotides read TGTGCCAGCAGTTTAGCTGTCGAGGGCGGGGAGCTGTTTTTT. It specifies CASSLAVEGGELFF.

This rearrangement joins TRBV20-1 to TRBJ2-1; D not resolved. CDR1 is DFQATT, CDR2 SNEGSKA, per germline (reference sequence). The V end lost 5 bases, the J end lost 0 bases, and 2 bases lay between the germline ends. CDR3 size: 11 residues. The CDR3 sequence: CSAHSYNEQFF. CDR3 bases: TGCAGTGCTCACTCCTACAATGAGCAGTTCTTC.

This chain connects TRBV5-1 to TRBJ2-1; 8 bases match TRBD1. CDR3 length equals 15 residues. Looked up from germline, CDR1 is SGHRS and CDR2 is YFSETQ. V dropped 5 bases and J dropped 0; count of bases not matched to a gene: 4. This chain's CDR3 is CASREGQGSYNEQFF. CDR3 nucleotides: TGCGCCAGCAGGGAAGGACAGGGCTCCTACAATGAGCAGTTCTTC.

This rearrangement joins TRBV12-3 or TRBV12-4 to TRBJ1-3; TRBD1 might be the D (6 bases). The CDR3 covers 15 residues. Trimming removed 2 bases at V and 2 bases at J, with 10 bases between. CDR3 in DNA: TGTGCCAGCAGTTTAAATGCAGGGGCTGGAAACACCATATATTTT. The encoded protein is CASSLNAGAGNTIYF.

The CDR3 DNA follows: TGTGCCAGCAGCAACACCGGGACTAGGACCGAGCAGTACTTC. Amino acid sequence: CASSNTGTRTEQYF. The chain employs TRBV14 and TRBJ2-7; TRBD2 agrees at 8 bases. The V segment lost 5 bases and the J segment 6 bases; nucleotides outside the gene matches: 9. From germline, CDR1 is SGHDN and CDR2 FVKESK. The CDR3 loop spans 14 amino acids. Complete variable domain (other parts from reference TRBV14 and TRBJ2-7): EAGVTQFPSHSVIEKGQTVTLRCDPISGHDNLYWYRRVMGKEIKFLLHFVKESKQDESGMPNNRFLAERTGGTYSTLKVQPAELEDSGVYFCASSNTGTRTEQYFGPGTRLTVT.

The chain employs TRBV12-3 or TRBV12-4 and TRBJ1-2; TRBD1 matches 11 bases. The CDR3 contains 14 residues. V shed 6 bases, J shed 6 bases, and the junction held 6 bases outside the gene matches. The CDR3 loop reads CASRRGQGANGYTF. In nucleotides, the CDR3 is TGTGCCAGCAGGCGTGGACAGGGGGCTAATGGCTACACCTTC.

The genes are TRBV18 and TRBJ2-1; D is undetermined. The CDR3 sequence is 15 residues long. Trimming removed 2 bases at V and 0 bases at J, with 8 bases between. In germline, CDR1 is KGHSH, CDR2 LQKENI. CDR3 sequence reads: CASSPTASSYNEQFF. As DNA, the CDR3 is TGTGCCAGCTCACCAACCGCGAGCTCCTACAATGAGCAGTTCTTC.

V gene TRBV29-1 combines with J gene TRBJ2-1; perhaps TRBD2 as D (6 bases). There are 14 residues in the CDR3. The germline V gene encodes CDR1 SQVTM and CDR2 ANQGSEA. Trimming took off 3 bases at V and 9 bases at J, with 18 bases between the two ends. The CDR3 loop is CSVDRGGNGGEQFF. The CDR3 nucleotides are TGCAGCGTTGACCGTGGGGGGAATGGGGGTGAGCAGTTCTTC.

V gene TRBV6-1 combines with J gene TRBJ2-4, with TRBD2 identical over 11 bases. This CDR3 is built from 20 residues. Germline CDR1 and CDR2: MNHNS and SASEGT. V shed 7 bases, J shed 0 bases, and the junction held 17 bases outside the gene matches. CDR3 in amino acids: CASNFASGGPLGRAKNIQYF. The CDR3, as DNA: TGTGCCAGCAACTTTGCTAGCGGGGGGCCCTTGGGGAGAGCCAAAAACATTCAGTACTTC.

The CDR3 region has the DNA TGTGCCAGCAGCCGGACGAGCGAGCTGTTTTTT. As protein: CASSRTSELFF. The chain uses TRBV3-1 and TRBJ2-2; D not certain. Trimming took off 4 bases at V and 11 bases at J, with 8 bases between the two ends. CDR1 and CDR2 (germline): LGHDT, YNNKEL (reference sequence). CDR3 size: 11 residues. Filled out from reference TRBV3-1 and TRBJ2-2, the complete variable domain reads DTAVSQTPKYLVTQMGNDKSIKCEQNLGHDTMYWYKQDSKKFLKIMFSYNNKELIINETVPNRFSPKSPDKAHLNLHINSLELGDSAVYFCASSRTSELFFGEGSRLTVL.

The genes are TRBV12-3 or TRBV12-4 and TRBJ1-1; D not resolved. The CDR3 is made up of 14 amino acids. The germline V and J ends were trimmed by 4 bases and 0 bases, with 9 bases remaining between them. CDR3 nucleotides: TGTGCCAGCAGTTACGTGGGCCTGAACACTGAAGCTTTCTTT. It is translated as CASSYVGLNTEAFF.

This sequence joins TRBV28 and TRBJ1-1, with 9 bases lining up with TRBD1. J gave up 1 base and V 6 bases, and 6 bases lay outside the gene matches. Germline lookup yields CDR1 MDHEN and CDR2 SYDVKM. The CDR3 spans 15 residues. The chain's CDR3 is CASRVVGQGNTEAFF. CDR3 in DNA: TGTGCCAGCAGAGTCGTGGGACAGGGGAACACTGAAGCTTTCTTT. Looking up the rest from reference TRBV28 and TRBJ1-1 gives the full variable domain: DVKVTQSSRYLVKRTGEKVFLECVQDMDHENMFWYRQDPGLGLRLIYFSYDVKMKEKGDIPEGYSVSREKKERFSLILESASTNQTSMYLCASRVVGQGNTEAFFGQGTRLTVV.

This chain uses TRBV13 with TRBJ2-7; D possibly uses TRBD1 or TRBD2 (5 bases each). The CDR3 covers 14 residues. CDR1 is PRHDT and CDR2 is FYEKMQ in the germline V gene (reference sequence). Trimming took off 2 bases at V and 5 bases at J, with 13 bases between the two ends. This chain's CDR3 is CASSLRGNLDEQYF. The CDR3 DNA is TGTGCCAGCAGCTTACGGGGCAATCTGGACGAGCAGTACTTC.

This clonotype came up once. The V and J genes are TRBV20-1 and TRBJ2-2, with D perhaps TRBD2 (5 bases). The V end was cut by 3 bases, the J end by 1 base, with 12 bases between. Germline CDR1 reads DFQATT; CDR2 reads SNEGSKA (reference sequence). The CDR3 has 15 amino acids. CDR3 protein: CSASVPAENTGELFF. The CDR3, as DNA: TGCAGTGCTAGCGTCCCAGCGGAGAACACCGGGGAGCTGTTTTTT.

This clonotype was seen a single time. This rearrangement joins TRBV6-2 or TRBV6-3 to TRBJ2-5; TRBD1 might be the D (5 bases). The CDR3 loop spans 13 amino acids. Looked up from germline, CDR1 is MNHEY and CDR2 is SVGEGT. V lost 7 bases, J lost 5 bases, and 14 bases lay in between. The CDR3 nucleotides are TGTGCCAGCACCCTTAGGGGAAAGGAGACCCAGTACTTC. Its translation is CASTLRGKETQYF.

This chain uses TRBV29-1 with TRBJ1-2, with 10 bases fitting TRBD1. Germline CDR1 is SQVTM and CDR2 is ANQGSEA. The ends lost 8 bases at V and 2 bases at J; junction bases unmatched: 5. The CDR3 is 13 amino acids. The CDR3 loop reads CSTRQGANYGYTF. CDR3 nucleotide sequence: TGCAGCACCAGACAGGGGGCAAACTATGGCTACACCTTC.

The chain uses TRBV20-1 and TRBJ2-7, with 8 bases that match TRBD2. Germline V gives CDR1 DFQATT, CDR2 SNEGSKA (reference sequence). V was pared by 3 bases and J by 4 bases, with 14 bases of the junction left unmatched. The CDR3 contains 16 residues. The CDR3 bases are TGCAGTGCTAGGCCCTCGGGGGGGCGTATCCGTTACGAGCAGTACTTC. Its translation: CSARPSGGRIRYEQYF.

This clonotype was seen just once. J is TRBJ2-3 and V is TRBV30; D is unresolved. Trimming left V 2 bases short and J 2 bases short, with 11 bases between. Looked up from germline, CDR1 is GTSNPN and CDR2 is SVGIG (reference sequence). This CDR3 comprises 14 residues. The CDR3 sequence is CAWSLVPNTDTQYF. The CDR3 DNA reads TGTGCCTGGAGTCTAGTCCCCAACACAGATACGCAGTATTTT.

This chain uses TRBV12-3 or TRBV12-4 with TRBJ1-5; a weak D match, TRBD1 (5 bases). This CDR3 region has 15 residues. V was pared by 5 bases and J by 0 bases, with 11 bases between. The CDR3 DNA reads TGTGCCAGCAGTCCGGACGGGGGTAGCAATCAGCCCCAGCATTTT. It specifies CASSPDGGSNQPQHF.

CDR3 DNA: TGTGCCAGCTCCGACGGACGCAGGGGTAGCACAGATACGCAGTATTTT. Protein sequence: CASSDGRRGSTDTQYF. The chain employs TRBV7-9 and TRBJ2-3, with a possible D match to TRBD1 (6 bases). There are 16 residues in the CDR3. Per the germline V gene, CDR1 is SEHNR and CDR2 is FQNEAQ (reference sequence). V lost 8 bases and J 0 bases, leaving 18 bases between the germline ends.

This chain uses TRBV18 with TRBJ2-1; a possible D gene is TRBD2 (5 bases). Deletions cut 6 bases from V and 8 bases from J, with 14 bases between. In germline, CDR1 is KGHSH, CDR2 LQKENI. This CDR3 has 13 amino acids. CDR3 bases: TGTGCCAGCTCGCCCAGCGGCCGGTATGAGCAGTTCTTC. Translated: CASSPSGRYEQFF.